Included here is one TCR beta chain sequence, with context. The table came from immunoSEQ multiplex PCR; TCRdb's copy has only in-frame clones and leaves some out. The sample lists hundreds of thousands of clones, 70% to 90% occurring once. This sample was included in a study of cytomegalovirus exposure and HLA in healthy donors. On the study more broadly: The approximately 120 validation repertoires and the roughly 670 first-cohort repertoires shared a platform, a later analysis reported.

Germline V gene sequence: CDR1 SGHRS, CDR2 YFSETQ. The V gene end was trimmed by 5 bases and the J gene end by 0 bases; junction bases not matched to a gene: 7. The CDR3 length is 15 residues. Material: PBMCs. The chain has TRBV5-1 and TRBJ1-1; 7 positions agree with TRBD1. This sequence originates from a woman aged 25 to 45 in good health and CMV-seropositive. The CDR3 DNA follows: TGCGCCAGCAGAAGAGGGGACAGCATGAACACTGAAGCTTTCTTT. Protein: CASRRGDSMNTEAFF.